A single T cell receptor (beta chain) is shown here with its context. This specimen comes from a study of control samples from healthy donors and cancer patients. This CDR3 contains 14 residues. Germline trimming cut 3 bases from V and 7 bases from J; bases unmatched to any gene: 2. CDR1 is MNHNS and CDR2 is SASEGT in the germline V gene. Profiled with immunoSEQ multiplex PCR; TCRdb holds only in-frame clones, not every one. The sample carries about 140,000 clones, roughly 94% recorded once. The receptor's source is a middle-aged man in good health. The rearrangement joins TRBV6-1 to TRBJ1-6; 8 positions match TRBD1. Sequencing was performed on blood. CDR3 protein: CASSEGTGNSPLHF. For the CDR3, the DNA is TGTGCCAGCAGTGAGGGGACAGGCAATTCACCCCTCCACTTT.